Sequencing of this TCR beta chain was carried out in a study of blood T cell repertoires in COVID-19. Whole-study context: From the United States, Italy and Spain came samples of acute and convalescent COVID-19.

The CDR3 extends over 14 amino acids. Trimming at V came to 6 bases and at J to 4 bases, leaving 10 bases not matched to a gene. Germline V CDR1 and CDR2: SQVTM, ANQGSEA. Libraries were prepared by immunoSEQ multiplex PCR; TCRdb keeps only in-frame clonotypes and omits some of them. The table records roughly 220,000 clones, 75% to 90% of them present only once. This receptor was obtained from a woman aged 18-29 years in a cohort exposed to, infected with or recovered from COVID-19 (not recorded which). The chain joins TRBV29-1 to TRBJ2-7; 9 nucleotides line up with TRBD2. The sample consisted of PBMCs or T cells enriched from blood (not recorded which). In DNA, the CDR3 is TGCAGCGTGGCAAAGGGGCTAGCGGGGTACGAGCAGTACTTC. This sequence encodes CSVAKGLAGYEQYF.